This TCR beta chain is from a study of cytomegalovirus exposure and HLA in healthy donors. Study-wide points: One later analysis reportedly identified an Asian-associated ancestry cluster that showed fewer N-insertions than the 666-donor mean. Within a later analysis, the majority of CMV-associated TCR beta chains appeared HLA-restricted.

Primers for the PCR totalled 60 Vbeta and 13 Jbeta. Sequencing was performed with immunoSEQ multiplex PCR; in TCRdb, only in-frame clones are kept and a portion is missing. The repertoire has some 200,000 clones, approximately 70% of them found once; the top ten carry about 2.8%. Concerning this clone itself: No antigen is known for it.

In germline, CDR1 is SGHRS, CDR2 YFSETQ. The V and J ends lost 3 bases and 1 base respectively, with 8 bases between them. This CDR3 has 14 residues. The source of this sequence is a man in his forties in good health and CMV-seropositive. The specimen sequenced was PBMCs. This chain links TRBV5-1 with TRBJ1-3; D possibly corresponds to TRBD1 (5 bases). CDR3 loop: CASSSQGSGNTIYF. DNA for the CDR3: TGCGCCAGCAGCTCTCAGGGTTCTGGAAACACCATATATTTT.